The 30 T cell receptor beta chains below were found in one sample sequenced in a study of brain T cells in children with intractable seizures. Time point in this sample: blood from clinic visit 5 months post-surgery; TSC patient then seizure free. TCRdb keeps only in-frame clones here, not all; method: immunoSEQ multiplex PCR. The data show 300,000 to 400,000 clones, about 93% seen once. The sequences come from peripheral blood, collected roughly 5 months after surgery. The source is a boy younger than two with tuberous sclerosis and intractable seizures.

The V call is TRBV2, the J call TRBJ2-3, with D unresolved. The CDR3 loop spans 13 amino acids. Germline loops: CDR1 SNHLY, CDR2 FYNNEI. V lost 7 bases to trimming and J lost 2 bases, with 10 bases between them. The CDR3 DNA sequence: TGTGCCAGCATCGTCAGGCCCACAGATACGCAGTATTTT. Protein sequence: CASIVRPTDTQYF.

The chain joins TRBV6-5 to TRBJ1-1; tentatively, D is TRBD1 (5 bases). The CDR3 totals 14 residues. Germline V lookup: CDR1 MNHEY, CDR2 SVGAGI. Trimming pared 5 bases from V and 5 bases from J, leaving 15 bases between. Here the CDR3 DNA reads TGTGCCAGCAGTCGACGGGACTTTTGGACTGAAGCTTTCTTT. It yields the protein CASSRRDFWTEAFF.

In DNA, the CDR3 is TGTGCCAGCAGCCTACATCTAGCGGGAGTATCTCTACTCTACAATGAGCAGTTCTTC. This encodes CASSLHLAGVSLLYNEQFF. The V call is TRBV4-2, the J call TRBJ2-1; the match to TRBD2 covers 10 bases. This CDR3 is built from 19 residues. CDR1 is LGHNA, CDR2 YNFKEQ, per germline. V was clipped by 4 bases and J by 3 bases; unmatched bases: 15.

The rearrangement links TRBV19 to TRBJ2-7; 7 bases match TRBD1. The CDR3 runs to 15 residues. Trimming removed 7 bases from V and 0 bases from J; junction bases left unmatched: 9. CDR1 is LNHDA and CDR2 is SQIVND in the germline V gene (reference sequence). CDR3 protein: CASKITGTDSYEQYF. CDR3 nucleotide sequence: TGTGCCAGTAAAATAACCGGGACAGACTCCTACGAGCAGTACTTC.

The genes are TRBV25-1 and TRBJ1-2; no firm D call. The CDR3 contains 12 residues. V was shortened by 0 bases and J by 4 bases, with 3 bases between the two germline ends. Germline CDR1 MGHDK, CDR2 SYGVNS. The chain's CDR3 is CASSEYGYGYTF. CDR3 DNA sequence: TGTGCCAGCAGTGAATACGGCTATGGCTACACCTTC.

The chain combines TRBV7-8 with TRBJ1-5, with D uncertain. The CDR3 length is 17 residues. Germline V gene sequence: CDR1 SGHVS, CDR2 FQNEAQ. V gave up 2 bases and J gave up 10 bases, with 24 bases separating them. The chain's CDR3 is CASSLKLFGGVGVPQHF. DNA of the CDR3: TGTGCCAGCAGCTTAAAGTTATTTGGTGGGGTCGGGGTACCCCAGCATTTT.

This chain uses TRBV10-3 with TRBJ1-2; D uncertain. Germline loops: CDR1 ENHRY, CDR2 SYGVKD. The CDR3 totals 16 residues. V lost 11 bases, J lost 8 bases, and 30 bases lay in between. DNA for the CDR3: TGTGCCGCATCAAATAATTTAAAGGCTGCGAGTTGGGGCTACACCTTC. This encodes CAASNNLKAASWGYTF.

The chain carries TRBV5-4 and TRBJ1-2; D not resolved. The CDR3 spans 12 residues. The ends were cut back, 3 bases at V and 3 bases at J, with 6 bases in the middle. Germline CDR1 and CDR2: SGHNT and YYREEE (reference sequence). The CDR3 bases are TGTGCCAGCAGCTGGGAAGACTATGGCTACACCTTC. It is translated as CASSWEDYGYTF.

The J gene is TRBJ2-3, the V gene TRBV10-3; maybe TRBD2 (7 bases). The CDR3 loop spans 15 amino acids. Per germline, CDR1 ENHRY and CDR2 SYGVKD. Trimming cost V 6 bases and J 0 bases, with 13 bases left between them. The CDR3 loop reads CAISEGGQSTDTQYF. CDR3 nucleotide sequence: TGTGCCATCAGCGAGGGGGGGCAGAGCACAGATACGCAGTATTTT.

V usage is TRBV5-1 and J usage is TRBJ1-1; D call uncertain. This CDR3 is built from 13 residues. The V gene lost 7 bases and the J gene lost 6 bases, with 16 bases spanning the gap. Germline V CDR1 and CDR2: SGHRS, YFSETQ. CDR3 DNA: TGCGCCAGCTCAGCGGGGTCATTTGCTGAAGCTTTCTTT. The encoded protein is CASSAGSFAEAFF.

This clone was found a few times. V is TRBV4-1 and J is TRBJ1-6; 9 bases map to TRBD1. Germline lookup yields CDR1 MGHRA and CDR2 YSYEKL. With V trimmed by 3 bases and J by 10 bases, 7 bases remained unmatched. The CDR3 extends over 15 amino acids. CDR3 sequence reads: CASSQLETGGSPLHF. The CDR3, as DNA: TGCGCCAGCAGCCAGTTGGAGACAGGGGGATCACCCCTCCACTTT.

The chain links TRBV4-1 to TRBJ2-1; D is unresolved. The germline gives CDR1 MGHRA, CDR2 YSYEKL. CDR3 length: 14 residues. V was pared by 4 bases and J by 7 bases, with 14 bases between. The DNA for the CDR3 is TGCGCCAGCAGCCCGGGTAGTAGAATGAATGAGCAGTTCTTC. It encodes CASSPGSRMNEQFF.

The chain has TRBV12-3 or TRBV12-4 and TRBJ2-5; D may match TRBD1 or TRBD2 (5 bases each). This CDR3 is 13 amino acids long. V was clipped by 4 bases and J by 5 bases, with 11 bases between them. CDR3: CASSYGDVETQYF. CDR3 DNA: TGTGCCAGCAGTTACGGGGACGTTGAGACCCAGTACTTC.

The genes are TRBV9 and TRBJ2-1; tentative D call: TRBD1 (6 bases). The ends were cut back, 4 bases at V and 5 bases at J, with 19 bases in the middle. The CDR3 covers 16 residues. From germline, CDR1 is SGDLS and CDR2 YYNGEE. DNA for the CDR3: TGTGCCAGCAGCCCTTTGATGGGGCAGGGGAACAATGAGCAGTTCTTC. As protein: CASSPLMGQGNNEQFF.

V usage is TRBV7-2 and J usage is TRBJ2-7; 7 bases are shared with TRBD2. CDR1 is SGHTA, CDR2 FQGNSA, per germline. V lost 5 bases to trimming and J lost 4 bases; unmatched junction nucleotides: 11. The CDR3 length is 15 residues. CDR3 DNA: TGTGCCAGCAGCGAAAGCGCCGGGGGGTCGTACGAGCAGTACTTC. Amino acid sequence: CASSESAGGSYEQYF.

The sample holds one count of this clone. The rearrangement links TRBV19 to TRBJ1-2; TRBD1 aligns across 10 bases. Losses at the gene ends were 7 bases for V and 5 bases for J; bases not matched to a gene: 22. The CDR3 is 19 residues long. Germline CDR1 is LNHDA and CDR2 is SQIVND (reference sequence). The CDR3 DNA follows: TGTGCCAGTAAATCCGATTCGGGACAGGGGTTTTATTACGCGTATGGCTACACCTTC. The encoded protein is CASKSDSGQGFYYAYGYTF. Together with reference TRBV19 and TRBJ1-2, the CDR3 gives the full variable domain: DGGITQSPKYLFRKEGQNVTLSCEQNLNHDAMYWYRQDPGQGLRLIYYSQIVNDFQKGDIAEGYSVSREKKESFPLTVTSAQKNPTAFYLCASKSDSGQGFYYAYGYTFGSGTRLTVV.

The chain has TRBV4-1 and TRBJ2-7; 7 bases agree with TRBD1. Germline V CDR1 and CDR2: MGHRA, YSYEKL. The length of the CDR3 is 15 residues. V was pared by 0 bases and J by 5 bases, with 7 bases of the junction left unmatched. CDR3 coding DNA: TGCGCCAGCAGCCAAGAGACAGGGCGTATGGACGAGCAGTACTTC. It yields the protein CASSQETGRMDEQYF.

CDR3 nucleotide sequence: TGTGCCAGCAGCTCAGGTAGGGGGCATAATCAGCCCCAGCATTTT. Protein sequence: CASSSGRGHNQPQHF. The chain employs TRBV7-9 and TRBJ1-5, with TRBD1 identical over 7 bases. This CDR3 contains 15 residues. V lost 4 bases to trimming and J lost 4 bases; unmatched junction nucleotides: 7. Germline CDR1 and CDR2: SEHNR and FQNEAQ (reference sequence).

Here the CDR3 DNA reads TGTGCCTGGGATAGGGGAATGGGACAAAACACTGAAGCTTTCTTT. Its translation is CAWDRGMGQNTEAFF. The gene calls are TRBV30 and TRBJ1-1; D possibly corresponds to TRBD1 (6 bases). The V end lost 5 bases, the J end lost 2 bases, and 18 bases lay between the germline ends. The germline CDR1 and CDR2 sequences are GTSNPN and SVGIG (reference sequence). The CDR3 totals 15 residues.

The chain recombines TRBV29-1 with TRBJ1-2; D is uncertain. The CDR3 is made up of 14 amino acids. The germline V gene has CDR1 SQVTM and CDR2 ANQGSEA. The V and J ends lost 5 bases and 1 base respectively, with 14 bases between them. CDR3 in amino acids: CSVRGRESNYGYTF. The DNA of the CDR3 is TGCAGCGTTAGAGGTCGGGAAAGTAACTATGGCTACACCTTC. The whole variable domain, filled in from reference TRBV29-1 and TRBJ1-2, reads SAVISQKPSRDICQRGTSLTIQCQVDSQVTMMFWYRQQPGQSLTLIATANQGSEATYESGFVIDKFPISRPNLTFSTLTVSNMSPEDSSIYLCSVRGRESNYGYTFGSGTRLTVV.

This sequence joins TRBV5-1 and TRBJ1-2; D might be TRBD1 (6 bases). The CDR3 totals 14 residues. Between the trimmed V and J ends, which lost 4 bases and 2 bases, there was a span of 12 bases. Germline CDR1 SGHRS, CDR2 YFSETQ. DNA for the CDR3: TGCGCCAGCAGCCCCCCCGGACAGAACTATGGCTACACCTTC. Its translation is CASSPPGQNYGYTF.

The chain uses TRBV5-1 and TRBJ1-3, with D hard to call. V lost 3 bases, J lost 0 bases, and 16 bases lay in between. This CDR3 has 17 residues. Germline V gene sequence: CDR1 SGHRS, CDR2 YFSETQ. The CDR3 spells CASSSRQGGSSGNTIYF. DNA of the CDR3: TGCGCCAGCAGCTCCCGACAAGGTGGGAGCTCTGGAAACACCATATATTTT.

This CDR3 is CAWSARYGDRVTYGYTF. The CDR3 DNA reads as TGTGCCTGGAGTGCCCGATACGGGGACAGGGTAACCTATGGCTACACCTTC. The rearrangement uses TRBV30 and TRBJ1-2; 9 bases are a match to TRBD1. The CDR3 length is 17 residues. Germline CDR1 is GTSNPN and CDR2 is SVGIG (reference sequence). The J segment lost 4 bases and the V segment lost 1 base, leaving 13 bases of the junction unmatched.

The chain uses TRBV29-1 and TRBJ2-7; a weak D match, TRBD1 (5 bases). V dropped 3 bases and J dropped 3 bases, with 18 bases sitting between them. The CDR3 is 15 amino acids. Germline V CDR1 and CDR2: SQVTM, ANQGSEA. This chain's CDR3 is CSVDAGFPNVYEQYF. CDR3 DNA sequence: TGCAGCGTTGATGCAGGGTTCCCGAACGTCTACGAGCAGTACTTC.

The chain carries TRBV3-1 (or the pseudogene TRBV3-2) and TRBJ1-3; D is possibly TRBD1 (6 bases). This CDR3 is 18 amino acids long. The V gene's germline CDR1 is LGHDT and CDR2 YNNKEL (reference sequence). Trimming shortened V by 4 bases and J by 6 bases, and 25 bases separated the two germline ends. The CDR3 loop reads CASSLSSLLAGHLNTIYF. Here the CDR3 DNA reads TGTGCCAGCAGCCTGTCCTCACTACTGGCGGGACACCTAAACACCATATATTTT.

The chain employs TRBV14 and TRBJ2-7; D is possibly TRBD2 (6 bases). CDR1 and CDR2 (germline): SGHDN, FVKESK. The germline V and J ends were trimmed by 0 bases and 5 bases, with 17 bases remaining between them. CDR3 size: 16 residues. The CDR3 sequence: CASSQDRGGGYNEQYF. CDR3 nucleotides: TGTGCCAGCAGCCAAGATCGAGGTGGAGGGTACAACGAGCAGTACTTC. Using reference TRBV14 and TRBJ2-7 for the parts outside the CDR3, the full variable domain is EAGVTQFPSHSVIEKGQTVTLRCDPISGHDNLYWYRRVMGKEIKFLLHFVKESKQDESGMPNNRFLAERTGGTYSTLKVQPAELEDSGVYFCASSQDRGGGYNEQYFGPGTRLTVT.

The chain is built from TRBV19 and TRBJ2-1; D remains ambiguous. The CDR3 runs 17 residues. Germline CDR1 LNHDA, CDR2 SQIVND (reference sequence). V was clipped by 3 bases and J by 1 base, with 16 bases between them. CDR3: CASSIPLRATSYNEQFF. CDR3 DNA: TGTGCCAGTAGTATTCCCCTACGGGCCACTTCCTACAATGAGCAGTTCTTC.

This clone has just a few counts. This chain uses TRBV6-6 with TRBJ1-2, with a weak D call TRBD1 (6 bases). V lost 8 bases, J lost 4 bases, and 17 bases lay in between. The CDR3 is 14 amino acids. Germline CDR1 reads MNHNY; CDR2 reads SVGAGI (reference sequence). Written as DNA, the CDR3 is TGTGCCAGCCTATCCGGGACAAAGGGCTATGGCTACACCTTC. This codes for CASLSGTKGYGYTF.

The count of this clone is one. This chain connects TRBV4-1 to TRBJ2-7; the D gene is possibly TRBD2 (5 bases). This CDR3 has 12 residues. Trimming left V 4 bases short and J 9 bases short, with 13 bases between. Germline V gives CDR1 MGHRA, CDR2 YSYEKL. The DNA of the CDR3 is TGCGCCAGCAGCCCCGGGGAAAGGGTGCAGTACTTC. Translated: CASSPGERVQYF.

The gene calls are TRBV6-5 and TRBJ2-7; maybe TRBD2 (5 bases). The V and J ends lost 8 bases and 3 bases respectively, with 17 bases between them. The CDR3 spans 14 residues. Germline-derived CDR1 and CDR2 are MNHEY and SVGAGI. The CDR3, as DNA: TGTGCCAGCTCCAAAGACGGAGGAAACTACGAGCAGTACTTC. Translating gives CASSKDGGNYEQYF.